This is a list of T cell receptor beta chains from one sample in a study of cytomegalovirus exposure and HLA in healthy donors. Assay: immunoSEQ multiplex PCR; the TCRdb copy retains only in-frame clones and omits some. The repertoire holds 150,000 or so clones, with roughly four fifths as singletons. Sample: PBMCs. These receptors were obtained from a female donor in good health and CMV-seronegative. CDR3s include the opening cysteine and the closing phenylalanine or tryptophan. A D gene is named only where the DNA matches it firmly. The size of a clone is reported for some rows only, either as once, few or many, or as a class for expanded clones.

V gene	J gene	clone size	D gene	CDR3 DNA	CDR3 protein
TRBV9	TRBJ2-1	-	TRBD2	TGTGCCAGCAGCGCCCGGAGCGGGTGGGGGGGAACTGAGCAGTTCTTC	CASSARSGWGGTEQFF
TRBV5-1	TRBJ2-3	once	-	TGCGCCAGCAGCATAGGACAGGGAGGGATAGATACGCAGTATTTT	CASSIGQGGIDTQYF
TRBV7-2	TRBJ2-7	-	-	TGTGCCAGCAGCCCGACTAGCTCCTACGAGCAGTACTTC	CASSPTSSYEQYF
TRBV7-2	TRBJ1-2	-	TRBD1	TGTGCCAGCAGCTTCGGGACAGGCCTCAACTATGGCTACACCTTC	CASSFGTGLNYGYTF
TRBV4-3	TRBJ1-3	-	-	TGCGCCAGCAGCCAAGATACCAGGTCCTCTGGAAACACCATATATTTT	CASSQDTRSSGNTIYF
TRBV20-1	TRBJ2-7	few	-	TGCAGTGCCATGGAGGAGGACGAGCAGTACTTC	CSAMEEDEQYF
TRBV19	TRBJ2-7	-	-	TGTACCAGTAGTCCTGGGACTGTAGGCGAGCAGTACTTC	CTSSPGTVGEQYF
TRBV2	TRBJ2-5	-	-	TGTGCCAGCAGTGAGGTTTTCGGAGGGCAAGAGACCCAGTACTTC	CASSEVFGGQETQYF
TRBV7-2	TRBJ2-3	-	TRBD2	TGTGCCAGCAGCTCCGGACTAGCGGGAGCCCCGACAGATACGCAGTATTTT	CASSSGLAGAPTDTQYF
TRBV7-9	TRBJ1-1	once	TRBD1	TGTTCCAGCAGCTTAAGTCAGGTGACAGGGAGTGAAGCTTTCTTT	CSSSLSQVTGSEAFF
TRBV9	TRBJ2-4	-	TRBD2	TGTGCCAGCAGCGTGTTACCCCCGGGGGGGATCAAAAACATTCAGTACTTC	CASSVLPPGGIKNIQYF
TRBV5-8	TRBJ2-6	-	-	TGTGCCAGCAGCTTAGTCGTTAGTGGGGCCAACGTCCTGACTTTC	CASSLVVSGANVLTF
TRBV18	TRBJ1-2	-	TRBD1	TGTGCCAGTTCACCATTCTCACGAGGACAGGGGACTTATGGCTACACCTTC	CASSPFSRGQGTYGYTF
TRBV9	TRBJ1-1	-	-	TGTGCCAGCTCGCCAGGGTTGATGAACACTGAAGCTTTCTTT	CASSPGLMNTEAFF
TRBV6-5	TRBJ2-5	-	TRBD1	TGTGCCAGCAGTTCCGACTCGACAGGGGCTAGGACCCAGTACTTC	CASSSDSTGARTQYF
TRBV4-3	TRBJ1-2	-	-	TGCGCCAGCAGCCAAGGCCACAGCGGCGCTGTTCCGTATGGCTACACCTTC	CASSQGHSGAVPYGYTF
TRBV21-1	TRBJ2-5	-	-	TGTGCCAGCAGCACGGTACTAGCGGAGGGGTACCAAGAGACCCAGTACTTC	CASSTVLAEGYQETQYF
TRBV7-6	TRBJ2-1	-	TRBD1	TGTGCCAGCAGCCCCACAGGGGGGTCCCACAATGAGCAGTTCTTC	CASSPTGGSHNEQFF
TRBV29-1	TRBJ1-6	-	TRBD1	TGCAGCGTTCGGACAGGGAATAATTCACCCCTCCACTTT	CSVRTGNNSPLHF
TRBV27	TRBJ2-1	-	TRBD2	TGTGCCAGCAGCCCAAGGGCGGGAGTCGGCAATGAGCAGTTCTTC	CASSPRAGVGNEQFF
TRBV19	TRBJ1-2	-	-	TGTGCCAGTAACCCGGACAGAAGTAATGGCTACACCTTC	CASNPDRSNGYTF
TRBV19	TRBJ2-1	-	-	TGTGCCAGTAGTATAGATCTATTCGGGGATGCACACAATGAGCAGTTCTTC	CASSIDLFGDAHNEQFF
TRBV6-5	TRBJ2-7	-	-	TGTGCCAGCAGTTCACGCCATTCTAGCTCCTACGAGCAGTACTTC	CASSSRHSSSYEQYF
TRBV6-1	TRBJ1-1	once	-	TGTGCCAGCTTACTCCCAAAGGGGGCTGAAGCTTTCTTT	CASLLPKGAEAFF
TRBV23-1	TRBJ1-1	few	-	TGCGCCAGCAGTCAATCGATTCTAACATCTCGGAGGACTGAAGCTTTCTTT	CASSQSILTSRRTEAFF
TRBV28	TRBJ2-7	-	TRBD1	TGTGCCAGCAGTTCCCAAGACAGGGGGCTCTCCTACGAGCAGTACTTC	CASSSQDRGLSYEQYF
TRBV6-1	TRBJ2-7	few	-	TGTGCCAGCAGTGAAGGATGGGCGGGAACCTACGAGCAGTACTTC	CASSEGWAGTYEQYF
TRBV29-1	TRBJ2-5	once	-	TGCAGCGCCGGTGGGGTCGGGAGCGTGGAGACCCAGTACTTC	CSAGGVGSVETQYF
TRBV7-6	TRBJ2-7	-	-	TGTGCCAGCAGCTTAGCGAGGAAAGGGGGCTACGAGCAGTACTTC	CASSLARKGGYEQYF
TRBV7-9	TRBJ2-1	-	TRBD2	TGTGCCAGCAGCTTACCGGGACTAGCGGGAAGTGAGCAGTTCTTC	CASSLPGLAGSEQFF
TRBV6-1	TRBJ1-2	few	-	TGTGCCAGCAGTGAAGCGCGAGGTCTCAATCGCGGCTACACCTTC	CASSEARGLNRGYTF
TRBV6-1	TRBJ1-2	-	-	TGTGCCAGCGGCAGCGTATGGGACTATGGCTACACCTTC	CASGSVWDYGYTF